Listed here are 25 T cell receptor beta chains from one sample, sequenced in a study of cytomegalovirus exposure and HLA in healthy donors. The study ran its PCR with 60 Vbeta and 13 Jbeta primers. TCRdb's copy holds only in-frame clones and misses some; the assay was immunoSEQ multiplex PCR. Altogether 100,000 to 150,000 clones are present, around 67% being singletons, with the ten largest covering 2.1%. Sequenced input: PBMCs. All receptors derive from a woman aged 40 to 49 in good health and CMV-seropositive.

The chain combines TRBV7-3 with TRBJ2-3; D is possibly TRBD2 (6 bases). The CDR3 is 15 residues long. Germline V lookup: CDR1 SGHTA, CDR2 FQGTGA. Trimming removed 1 base at V and 4 bases at J, with 12 bases between. DNA for the CDR3: TGTGCCAGCAGCTTAATGGGGCGGGACGCAGATACGCAGTATTTT. This sequence encodes CASSLMGRDADTQYF. Drawing the rest from reference TRBV7-3 and TRBJ2-3, the complete variable domain is GAGVSQTPSNKVTEKGKYVELRCDPISGHTALYWYRQSLGQGPEFLIYFQGTGAADDSGLPNDRFFAVRPEGSVSTLKIQRTERGDSAVYLCASSLMGRDADTQYFGPGTRLTVL.

The gene calls are TRBV6-1 and TRBJ2-4; D perhaps matches TRBD1 (6 bases). V lost 9 bases and J 2 bases, leaving 17 bases between the germline ends. The CDR3 has 15 residues. Germline V gives CDR1 MNHNS, CDR2 SASEGT. The CDR3 loop is CASTQGVVSKNIQYF. In DNA, the CDR3 is TGTGCCAGTACACAGGGTGTGGTGTCCAAAAACATTCAGTACTTC.

The rearrangement links TRBV9 to TRBJ2-1, with D possibly TRBD1 on 6 matching bases. The ends were cut back, 8 bases at V and 0 bases at J, with 12 bases in the middle. The germline V gene encodes CDR1 SGDLS and CDR2 YYNGEE. The CDR3 has 14 residues. The CDR3 bases are TGTGCCAGGGGAGAGGACAGCTCCTACAATGAGCAGTTCTTC. Protein product: CARGEDSSYNEQFF.

The chain links TRBV19 to TRBJ1-4; no firm D call. From germline, CDR1 is LNHDA and CDR2 SQIVND (reference sequence). V gave up 11 bases and J gave up 8 bases, with 12 bases separating them. This CDR3 is 11 amino acids long. CDR3 sequence reads: CAAPGGEKLFF. The CDR3 DNA follows: TGTGCCGCGCCGGGAGGAGAAAAACTGTTTTTT.

V is TRBV5-1 and J is TRBJ1-5; TRBD1 is a possible D gene (5 bases). The CDR3 extends over 14 amino acids. Germline loops: CDR1 SGHRS, CDR2 YFSETQ. V lost 0 bases, J lost 1 base, and 5 bases lay in between. This chain's CDR3 is CASSLAGSNQPQHF. CDR3 sequence (DNA): TGCGCCAGCAGCTTGGCAGGGAGCAATCAGCCCCAGCATTTT.

The V and J genes are TRBV5-8 and TRBJ1-5, with 8 bases that match TRBD1. The V segment lost 1 base and the J segment 6 bases; nucleotides outside the gene matches: 3. Per the germline V gene, CDR1 is SGHTS and CDR2 is YDEGEE. The CDR3 has 14 amino acids. CDR3 sequence reads: CASSLPQGAQPQHF. The CDR3 DNA is TGTGCCAGCAGCTTGCCCCAGGGGGCTCAGCCCCAGCATTTT. Combining the CDR3 with reference TRBV5-8 and TRBJ1-5 gives the whole variable domain EAGVTQSPTHLIKTRGQQATLRCSPISGHTSVYWYQQALGLGLQFLLWYDEGEERNRGNFPPRFSGRQFPNYSSELNVNALELEDSALYLCASSLPQGAQPQHFGDGTRLSIL.

This sequence joins TRBV5-4 and TRBJ1-4; 9 bases are a match to TRBD1. Germline CDR1 and CDR2: SGHNT and YYREEE (reference sequence). Trimming at V came to 2 bases and at J to 8 bases, leaving 4 bases not matched to a gene. CDR3 length equals 14 residues. DNA of the CDR3: TGTGCCAGCAGCTTCTTGGGGACAGGGGAAAAACTGTTTTTT. Amino acids: CASSFLGTGEKLFF.

The CDR3 protein is CASGLQGYTEAFF. The DNA of the CDR3 is TGCGCCAGCGGGTTACAGGGGTACACTGAAGCTTTCTTT. The chain has TRBV5-1 and TRBJ1-1, with 7 nucleotides matching TRBD1. V shed 7 bases and J 3 bases; nucleotides not matched to a gene: 6. Germline values: CDR1 SGHRS, CDR2 YFSETQ. This CDR3 has 13 residues.

V is TRBV19 and J is TRBJ2-7; D is possibly TRBD1 (6 bases). Trimming took off 4 bases at V and 2 bases at J, with 21 bases between the two ends. Germline lookup yields CDR1 LNHDA and CDR2 SQIVND (reference sequence). This CDR3 comprises 17 residues. CDR3 nucleotide sequence: TGTGCCAGTAGTACTTCACGGAGTCAGGGGTTTCCCTACGAGCAGTACTTC. Residues: CASSTSRSQGFPYEQYF.

This clone was detected only once. The chain recombines TRBV9 with TRBJ2-7; tentatively, D is TRBD2 (5 bases). Germline lookup yields CDR1 SGDLS and CDR2 YYNGEE. The CDR3 extends over 15 amino acids. Trimming left V 3 bases short and J 0 bases short, with 13 bases between. CDR3 in amino acids: CASSASGEYSYEQYF. The DNA for the CDR3 is TGTGCCAGCAGCGCCAGCGGCGAATACTCCTACGAGCAGTACTTC. Filled out from reference TRBV9 and TRBJ2-7, the complete variable domain reads DSGVTQTPKHLITATGQRVTLRCSPRSGDLSVYWYQQSLDQGLQFLIQYYNGEERAKGNILERFSAQQFPDLHSELNLSSLELGDSALYFCASSASGEYSYEQYFGPGTRLTVT.

The V gene is TRBV27, the J gene TRBJ2-1; no definite D call. Germline CDR1 and CDR2: MNHEY and SMNVEV (reference sequence). The CDR3 loop spans 16 amino acids. V lost 1 base and J 1 base, leaving 11 bases between the germline ends. CDR3 DNA: TGTGCCAGCAGTTTATGGCCCCGGAGTTCCTACAATGAGCAGTTCTTC. This codes for CASSLWPRSSYNEQFF.

The genes are TRBV9 and TRBJ2-7, with D possibly matching TRBD2 (6 bases). Germline V gene lookup returns CDR1 SGDLS and CDR2 YYNGEE. Trimming pared 4 bases from V and 1 base from J, leaving 21 bases between. The CDR3 sequence is 17 residues long. The DNA for the CDR3 is TGTGCCAGCAGCCTCCACGCCTCTGGCGGGGTGTCCTACGAGCAGTACTTC. Amino acids: CASSLHASGGVSYEQYF.

This clone was detected a few times. This sequence joins TRBV27 and TRBJ1-2, with D tentatively TRBD1 (6 bases). CDR3 size: 18 residues. Germline V CDR1 and CDR2: MNHEY, SMNVEV (reference sequence). Trimming stripped 2 bases from V and 0 bases from J, with 19 bases between. CDR3 coding DNA: TGTGCCAGCAGTTTAATCTTCCCCTCGGGGGGCTCTAACTATGGCTACACCTTC. Translating gives CASSLIFPSGGSNYGYTF.

This clone was seen only a few times. The V and J genes are TRBV18 and TRBJ1-6; the D gene is possibly TRBD1 (6 bases). This CDR3 is 15 amino acids long. Germline V lookup: CDR1 KGHSH, CDR2 LQKENI. Trimming shortened V by 0 bases and J by 7 bases, and 10 bases separated the two germline ends. The CDR3 bases are TGTGCCAGCTCACCACCGCAGGGGCCCAATTCACCCCTCCACTTT. This codes for CASSPPQGPNSPLHF.

The sample holds a few counts of this clone. The chain recombines TRBV14 with TRBJ1-1, with D maybe TRBD1 (6 bases). The CDR3 contains 13 residues. Germline values: CDR1 SGHDN, CDR2 FVKESK. V was cut by 6 bases and J by 0 bases, with 8 bases left in between. The DNA of the CDR3 is TGTGCCAGCAGTTGGGGGCTGAACACTGAAGCTTTCTTT. Protein: CASSWGLNTEAFF. The full variable domain, completed using reference TRBV14 and TRBJ1-1, is EAGVTQFPSHSVIEKGQTVTLRCDPISGHDNLYWYRRVMGKEIKFLLHFVKESKQDESGMPNNRFLAERTGGTYSTLKVQPAELEDSGVYFCASSWGLNTEAFFGQGTRLTVV.

The V call is TRBV18, the J call TRBJ1-1; 8 bases map to TRBD1. The CDR3 spans 17 residues. CDR1 and CDR2 (germline): KGHSH, LQKENI. V dropped 0 bases and J dropped 0; count of bases not matched to a gene: 6. In DNA, the CDR3 is TGTGCCAGCTCACCACCGTTAGGACAGGGCATGAACACTGAAGCTTTCTTT. It codes for CASSPPLGQGMNTEAFF. Based on the CDR3 plus reference TRBV18 and TRBJ1-1, the full variable domain is NAGVMQNPRHLVRRRGQEARLRCSPMKGHSHVYWYRQLPEEGLKFMVYLQKENIIDESGMPKERFSAEFPKEGPSILRIQQVVRGDSAAYFCASSPPLGQGMNTEAFFGQGTRLTVV.

The chain combines TRBV7-2 with TRBJ2-1, with 7 bases lining up with TRBD1. Germline CDR1 and CDR2: SGHTA and FQGNSA. The trim removed 0 bases at V and 6 bases at J, leaving 8 bases unmatched. The CDR3 contains 16 residues. CDR3 region: CASSLATGIPFNEQFF. The CDR3 DNA follows: TGTGCCAGCAGCTTAGCGACAGGGATCCCGTTCAATGAGCAGTTCTTC.

This rearrangement joins TRBV9 to TRBJ2-1; the D is unclear. V lost 1 base and J lost 4, with 12 bases in between. CDR3 size: 15 residues. The germline V gene has CDR1 SGDLS and CDR2 YYNGEE. Here the CDR3 DNA reads TGTGCCAGCAGCGTATCTGGAGCCAGATACAATGAGCAGTTCTTC. This translates into CASSVSGARYNEQFF.

This clone was seen just once. The chain couples TRBV7-3 to TRBJ2-3, with TRBD2 as a possible D gene (6 bases). Germline loops: CDR1 SGHTA, CDR2 FQGTGA. This CDR3 region has 14 residues. The V and J ends lost 5 bases and 0 bases respectively, with 9 bases between them. CDR3 protein: CASSPGTSTDTQYF. The CDR3 region has the DNA TGTGCCAGCAGCCCGGGGACTAGCACAGATACGCAGTATTTT. The whole variable domain, filled in from reference TRBV7-3 and TRBJ2-3, reads GAGVSQTPSNKVTEKGKYVELRCDPISGHTALYWYRQSLGQGPEFLIYFQGTGAADDSGLPNDRFFAVRPEGSVSTLKIQRTERGDSAVYLCASSPGTSTDTQYFGPGTRLTVL.

The table lists this clone with a few counts. The J gene is TRBJ1-3, the V gene TRBV2, with a weak D call TRBD1 (6 bases). The germline CDR1 and CDR2 sequences are SNHLY and FYNNEI. V was pared by 6 bases and J by 2 bases, with 11 bases between. The CDR3 has 14 amino acids. The CDR3 nucleotides are TGTGCCAGCAGCCAACAGGGAGCTGGAAACACCATATATTTT. Protein sequence: CASSQQGAGNTIYF.

The chain links TRBV7-2 to TRBJ2-5; unclear D gene. The germline V and J ends were trimmed by 0 bases and 3 bases, with 11 bases remaining between them. This CDR3 comprises 15 residues. Germline lookup yields CDR1 SGHTA and CDR2 FQGNSA. The CDR3, as DNA: TGTGCCAGCAGCTTAGCGAGCCGGGTAGAAGAGACCCAGTACTTC. This translates into CASSLASRVEETQYF.

This clone was seen once. This chain links TRBV15 with TRBJ2-3; no reliable D call. The CDR3 loop spans 13 amino acids. V gave up 1 base and J gave up 1 base, with 3 bases separating them. In germline, CDR1 is LNHNV, CDR2 YYDKDF (reference sequence). The CDR3 reads CATSRVGTDTQYF. The CDR3, as DNA: TGTGCCACCAGCAGAGTAGGCACAGATACGCAGTATTTT.

J is TRBJ2-6 and V is TRBV28; TRBD2 agrees at 12 bases. CDR1 is MDHEN, CDR2 SYDVKM, per germline. CDR3 size: 18 residues. With V trimmed by 3 bases and J by 0 bases, 3 bases remained unmatched. The CDR3 DNA sequence: TGTGCCAGCAGTTTTGGACTAGCGGGACCCTCTGGGGCCAACGTCCTGACTTTC. Translated: CASSFGLAGPSGANVLTF.

This clone was counted between two and nine times. The chain carries TRBV29-1 and TRBJ2-5; D possibly corresponds to TRBD1 (5 bases). Trimming pared 6 bases from V and 5 bases from J, leaving 13 bases between. The length of the CDR3 is 12 residues. Germline V CDR1 and CDR2: SQVTM, ANQGSEA. The CDR3 region is CSVDRGWETQYF. The CDR3 coding sequence is TGCAGCGTCGATAGGGGTTGGGAGACCCAGTACTTC.

This clone was seen more than once but under ten times. The chain has TRBV28 and TRBJ1-3; D is unresolved. CDR1 is MDHEN and CDR2 is SYDVKM in the germline V gene. Trimming left V 4 bases short and J 0 bases short, with 13 bases between. The CDR3 loop spans 16 amino acids. In nucleotides, the CDR3 is TGTGCCAGCAGTTCCGCTGCGGCCCGCTCTGGAAACACCATATATTTT. Translated: CASSSAAARSGNTIYF.